The entry below gives a single T cell receptor beta chain sequence along with its context. This entry is derived from a study of Graves' ophthalmopathy and Graves' hyperthyroidism. Germline CDR1 and CDR2: SGDLS and YYNGEE. This CDR3 comprises 15 residues. Trimming left V 7 bases short and J 4 bases short, with 20 bases between. What supplied the PBMCs was approximately 10 ml of fresh peripheral blood. Researchers took RNA transcripts and amplified TCR beta CDR3 regions from them. HTBI-primed first-round RT-PCR preceded second-round multiplex PCR. MiXCR, run by TCRdb on the multiplex PCR reads, gives a single entry per CDR3 protein. The table lists almost 750,000 distinct CDR3 sequences, 35% to 50% of them singletons.

The chain joins TRBV9 to TRBJ2-5, with D perhaps matching TRBD1 (6 bases). This sequence originates from an adult man with Graves' ophthalmopathy. Sequenced: peripheral blood. Here the CDR3 reads CASSPQEEDRETQYF. For the CDR3, the DNA is TGTGCCAGCTCACCCCAGGAGGAGGACAGAGAGACCCAGTACTTC.